The sequence of this TCR beta chain was determined in a study of human T cells and chemical hapten exposure. Turning to the study itself: While the approximately 23-week study was under way, patients received diphenylcyclopropenone on the scalp every week.

In the library, unique molecular identifiers were attached to individual cDNA molecules. MiXCR, run by TCRdb on the RACE reads, gives a single entry per CDR3 protein. The sample contains about 43,000 distinct CDR3 sequences, about 3% of which appear only once. Overall study results and limits: With regard to DPC sensitization, TCRs above 1 in 1000 frequency did not change.

About this clonotype itself: Its specificity is unknown.

The ends lost 7 bases at V and 4 bases at J; junction bases unmatched: 8. Germline V gene lookup returns CDR1 SNHLY and CDR2 FYNNEI. The CDR3 covers 15 residues. Sample time point: patch test 2, 6 weeks after DPC sensitization. Treatment indicated: therapeutic diphenylcyclopropenone sensitization with weekly scalp DPC. Suited to DPC and affected by alopecia, the donors ranged from 18 to 70 years old. The chain joins TRBV2 to TRBJ2-3; 10 nucleotides line up with TRBD2. Specimen: whole blood, collected in connection with sensitization to the hapten diphenylcyclopropenone (DPC). The clonotype was recovered from a man aged 40-50 years with alopecia areata. Some clones in this sample may be carry-over from other donors' samples. The CDR3 spells CASNPLAGRSDTQYF. The CDR3 DNA reads as TGTGCCAGCAATCCACTAGCGGGAAGGTCAGATACGCAGTATTTT.